This note documents a single T cell receptor (beta chain) sequence. Its specificity is unknown. The germline V and J ends were trimmed by 1 base and 2 bases, with 6 bases remaining between them. The CDR3 consists of 13 residues. Sequencing used immunoSEQ multiplex PCR; TCRdb keeps in-frame clones, though not all of them. The profile shows roughly 80,000 clones, approximately 90% of them singletons. These data come from a study of T cell responses to AZD1222 COVID-19 vaccine. Study-wide findings and caveats: Sampled repertoires all dated from after the peak T cell response. Among the donors, most were white British and more were female, and clonal diversity was possibly underestimated.

Timing groups of about 4 and about 12 weeks for second doses were pooled. This sequence originates from an adult who received the AZD1222 COVID-19 vaccine. The chain links TRBV12-3 or TRBV12-4 to TRBJ2-7, with D perhaps assigned TRBD1 or TRBD2 (5 bases each). The sample here was peripheral blood, taken 28 days after the second AZD1222 dose. The CDR3 is CASSLGGTYEQYF. The CDR3 bases are TGTGCCAGCAGTTTAGGGGGGACCTACGAGCAGTACTTC.